The entry that follows covers one TCR beta chain sequence. The data were taken from a study of blood T cell repertoires in COVID-19. Study-wide background: Both acute and convalescent COVID-19 samples were obtained from the United States, Italy and Spain. T cells, B-cell-depleted T cells, or PBMCs provided the cDNA or gDNA that served as material.

The authors' processing: How many nucleated cells were present was estimated from reference gene primer amplification. The table came from immunoSEQ multiplex PCR; TCRdb's copy has only in-frame clones and leaves some out. The D gene and trimming were derived from the DNA, and the V and J assignments and clone size from that table. The table includes 380,000 or so clones, approximately 86% detected once. V gave up 3 bases and J gave up 2 bases, with 11 bases separating them. The CDR3 extends over 15 amino acids. CDR1 and CDR2 (germline): SGHTA, FQGNSA. While infection was still active, Seattle patients were enrolled and then followed longitudinally.

What was sequenced was peripheral blood. The chain is built from TRBV7-2 and TRBJ1-5; D not certain. This sequence was found in a woman in her fifties or sixties with COVID-19, enrolled during active disease. The chain's CDR3 is CASSLFGSGNQPQHF. CDR3 coding DNA: TGTGCCAGCAGCTTGTTTGGGAGTGGCAATCAGCCCCAGCATTTT.